The rows below give T cell receptor beta chains drawn from one sample of a study of human T cells and chemical hapten exposure. Using its own MiXCR run on the RACE reads, TCRdb lists one record per CDR3 protein. Seen here are 74,000 or so distinct CDR3 sequences, 10% observed once, and the top ten hold about 1.4%. The specimen comprised whole blood, sampled in connection with sensitization to the hapten diphenylcyclopropenone (DPC). These receptor sequences come from a woman between 45 and 60 years old with alopecia areata. Some clones in this sample may be carry-over from other donors' samples. CDR3s include the opening cysteine and the closing phenylalanine or tryptophan. D genes are given only for firm matches. Clone size is not always given. Where it is, it says once, few, many or a class for expanded clones.

>TRBJ2-3|.|.|TRBV7-2
TGTGCCAGCAGTTCCGTTCGGGCCATTTTCACAGATACGCAGTATTTT
CASSSVRAIFTDTQYF
>TRBJ2-2|.|.|TRBV5-5
TGTGCCAGCAGCTTGGAACACCGCAACACCGGGGAGCTGTTTTTT
CASSLEHRNTGELFF
>TRBJ2-1|TRBD2|few|TRBV12-3/TRBV12-4
TGTGCCAGCAGTCGGGGTGGACTAGCGGGATTTTACTACAATGAGCAGTTCTTC
CASSRGGLAGFYYNEQFF
>TRBJ2-7|.|.|TRBV7-2
TGTGCCAGCAGCTCCCAGGGGTCCTCCTACGAGCAGTACTTC
CASSSQGSSYEQYF
>TRBJ1-1|.|.|TRBV6-1
TGTGCCAGCAGTCTACGTGGGTTGAACACTGAAGCTTTCTTT
CASSLRGLNTEAFF
>TRBJ2-3|TRBD2|few|TRBV7-8
TGTGCCAGCAGCCAAGGACTAGCATCGACAGATACGCAGTATTTT
CASSQGLASTDTQYF
>TRBJ2-1|TRBD2|few|TRBV25-1
TGTGCCAGCAGTGAATATGTAGCGGGAGTTTACAATGAGCAGTTCTTC
CASSEYVAGVYNEQFF
>TRBJ1-1|.|many|TRBV7-2
TGTGCCAGCAGCTTAGACAGGAACACTGAAGCTTTCTTT
CASSLDRNTEAFF
>TRBJ2-3|TRBD2|few|TRBV11-2
TGTGCCAGCAGGACGGTAGCGGGAGCTGATACGCAGTATTTT
CASRTVAGADTQYF
>TRBJ2-2|.|.|TRBV29-1
TGCAGCGCAATTGGGATCAGGGGTACCGGGGAGCTGTTTTTT
CSAIGIRGTGELFF
>TRBJ1-1|.|.|TRBV18
TGTGCCAGCTCACCTTCTATGGGGCACGGCCACACTGAAGCTTTCTTT
CASSPSMGHGHTEAFF
>TRBJ2-3|TRBD1|many|TRBV11-2
TGTGCCAGCAGCTTAGGCTCCGGGACAGGGGGAACAGATACGCAGTATTTT
CASSLGSGTGGTDTQYF
>TRBJ1-1|TRBD1|few|TRBV10-2
TGCGCCAGCAGAGGACTAAACAGGGGTAGGAACACTGAAGCTTTCTTT
CASRGLNRGRNTEAFF
>TRBJ1-2|.|few|TRBV19
TGTGCCAGTAGTCTAATTAACGGAGGGCTTAACTATGGCTACACCTTC
CASSLINGGLNYGYTF
>TRBJ2-2|.|.|TRBV5-4
TGTGCCAGCAGCCTAGGGGACCGAAGCACCGGGGAGCTGTTTTTT
CASSLGDRSTGELFF
>TRBJ2-1|.|few|TRBV11-3
TGTGCCAGCAGCTTAGGGGGCAGCCCCTTCTACAATGAGCAGTTCTTC
CASSLGGSPFYNEQFF
>TRBJ2-7|.|few|TRBV28
TGTGCCAGCGGGGATACAGCATCCTACGAGCAGTACTTC
CASGDTASYEQYF
>TRBJ2-7|.|few|TRBV20-1
TGCAGTGCTAGAGAAGCGCAAAAGGTCTACGAGCAGTACTTC
CSAREAQKVYEQYF
>TRBJ2-3|TRBD2|.|TRBV12-3/TRBV12-4
TGTGCCAGCAGCCCAGTCGGACTAGCGGGAAGGTCAGATACGCAGTATTTT
CASSPVGLAGRSDTQYF
>TRBJ1-5|.|few|TRBV27
TGTGCCAGCAGTTTCGGAACAGGACCATCAGCCCAGCATTTT
CASSFGTGPSAQHF
>TRBJ1-4|.|few|TRBV6-5
TGTGCCAGCAGTCGGGGGTCTGAAAAACTGTTTTTT
CASSRGSEKLFF
>TRBJ2-1|.|many|TRBV20-1
TGCAGTGCTAGATCCGGGATTACCTACAATGAGCAGTTCTTC
CSARSGITYNEQFF
>TRBJ2-7|.|many|TRBV7-3
TGTGCCAGCAGCTATGTGGGGGCTGAGCAGTACTTC
CASSYVGAEQYF
>TRBJ2-5|TRBD2|.|TRBV11-2
TGTGCCAGCAGCTTAGGGACTAGAACACAAGAGACCCAGTACTTC
CASSLGTRTQETQYF
>TRBJ2-5|TRBD1|.|TRBV29-1
TGCAGCCTGCAGGGGGTCGGGGAGACCCAGTACTTC
CSLQGVGETQYF
>TRBJ2-7|.|few|TRBV28
TGTGCCAGCAGTTTGGGGCACCCGGCCGAGCAGTACTTC
CASSLGHPAEQYF
>TRBJ2-1|.|.|TRBV20-1
TGCAGTGCCATCGAGAGCTCCTACAATGAGCAGTTCTTC
CSAIESSYNEQFF
>TRBJ1-1|.|.|TRBV7-3
TGTGCCAGCAGCCCCTGGGCGGGGGCTGAAGCTTTCTTT
CASSPWAGAEAFF
>TRBJ1-5|.|many|TRBV20-1
TGCAGTGCTTCCTACCGGCCCGGTCCCAATCAGCCCCAGCATTTT
CSASYRPGPNQPQHF
>TRBJ2-2|.|.|TRBV10-2
TGCGCCAGCAGTGGGATGCGGGCGGCGAACACCGGGGAGCTGTTTTTT
CASSGMRAANTGELFF